These 6 T cell receptor beta chains originate from one sample sequenced in a study of CD8+ T cells in alopecia areata. Sequencing templates came from extracted RNA that was reverse transcribed into cDNA. Profiling relied on immunoSEQ multiplex PCR, and the TCRdb table lists in-frame clones only, not all of them. The sample lists about 82,000 clones; approximately 50% were seen once. The specimen was NKG2D-high CD8+ T cells sorted from blood. All receptors derive from a human donor with alopecia areata.

The count of this clone is one. This chain joins TRBV30 and TRBJ2-7; D is undetermined. Germline CDR1 reads GTSNPN; CDR2 reads SVGIG (reference sequence). V was shortened by 2 bases and J by 4 bases, with 6 bases between the two germline ends. The CDR3 consists of 11 residues. The chain's CDR3 is CAWSSTYEQYF. CDR3 bases: TGTGCCTGGAGTTCGACTTACGAGCAGTACTTC. Looking up the rest from reference TRBV30 and TRBJ2-7 gives the full variable domain: SQTIHQWPATLVQPVGSPLSLECTVEGTSNPNLYWYRQAAGRGLQLLFYSVGIGQISSEVPQNLSASRPQDRQFILSSKKLLLSDSGFYLCAWSSTYEQYFGPGTRLTVT.

This chain connects TRBV29-1 to TRBJ2-6, with D hard to call. The CDR3 runs 15 residues. The ends were cut back, 4 bases at V and 0 bases at J, with 10 bases in the middle. The germline V gene encodes CDR1 SQVTM and CDR2 ANQGSEA. CDR3 sequence reads: CSVVEVLSGANVLTF. CDR3 DNA sequence: TGCAGCGTTGTCGAGGTACTCTCTGGGGCCAACGTCCTGACTTTC.

The rearrangement links TRBV27 to TRBJ1-5; D gene uncertain. Trimming took off 0 bases at V and 4 bases at J, with 10 bases between the two ends. The length of the CDR3 is 15 residues. Germline assignment: CDR1 MNHEY and CDR2 SMNVEV (reference sequence). CDR3 DNA sequence: TGTGCCAGCAGTTTATCGCCAGCTACTAATCAGCCCCAGCATTTT. Protein: CASSLSPATNQPQHF.

The J gene is TRBJ2-7, the V gene TRBV28; D unclear. Germline V CDR1 and CDR2: MDHEN, SYDVKM. V lost 6 bases, J lost 0 bases, and 12 bases lay in between. CDR3 length: 14 amino acids. Here the CDR3 DNA reads TGTGCCAGCAGGAGTGCGGATAGCTCCTACGAGCAGTACTTC. Translation gives CASRSADSSYEQYF.

This rearrangement joins TRBV27 to TRBJ2-1; 11 nucleotides line up with TRBD1. V gave up 7 bases and J gave up 9 bases; unmatched junction bases: 14. The germline CDR1 and CDR2 sequences are MNHEY and SMNVEV (reference sequence). This CDR3 contains 16 residues. CDR3 sequence reads: CASTQKLGQGVGEQFF. The CDR3 nucleotides are TGTGCCAGCACTCAAAAGTTGGGACAGGGGGTTGGTGAGCAGTTCTTC.

Here the CDR3 reads CASSYRTGQEQYF. The DNA of the CDR3 is TGCGCCAGCAGTTATAGGACGGGTCAAGAGCAGTACTTC. The V gene is TRBV5-1, the J gene TRBJ2-7; no definite D call. V dropped 5 bases and J dropped 7 bases, with 16 bases sitting between them. There are 13 residues in the CDR3. The V gene's germline CDR1 is SGHRS and CDR2 YFSETQ. The full variable domain, completed using reference TRBV5-1 and TRBJ2-7, is KAGVTQTPRYLIKTRGQQVTLSCSPISGHRSVSWYQQTPGQGLQFLFEYFSETQRNKGNFPGRFSGRQFSNSRSEMNVSTLELGDSALYLCASSYRTGQEQYFGPGTRLTVT.